The 27 T cell receptor beta chains below all came from one sample that was sequenced in a study of OX40 agonist ivuxolimab in advanced cancers. Data came from immunoSEQ multiplex PCR; TCRdb stores just in-frame clones and leaves some out. The data show 130,000 or so clones, about nine tenths seen once. The sample here was CD4+ or CD8+ T cells sorted from blood, taken in a trial of the OX40 agonist ivuxolimab. These receptors were obtained from an adult with an advanced solid tumor such as melanoma, head and neck, liver or kidney cancer.

This clone was found a few times. The CDR3 DNA sequence: TGTGCCAGCAGTTGGGCCACTGAAGCTTTCTTT. Residues: CASSWATEAFF. The V and J genes are TRBV2 and TRBJ1-1; no clear D. Germline assignment: CDR1 SNHLY and CDR2 FYNNEI. V dropped 5 bases and J dropped 4 bases, with 5 bases sitting between them. This CDR3 region has 11 residues.

V is TRBV19 and J is TRBJ1-4; maybe TRBD1 (5 bases). The CDR3 has 20 amino acids. CDR1 and CDR2 (germline): LNHDA, SQIVND (reference sequence). The V end was cut by 1 base, the J end by 0 bases, with 21 bases between. In nucleotides, the CDR3 is TGTGCCAGTAGTATAGGCTGGAGTACAGGCAAACTTGCAACTAATGAAAAACTGTTTTTT. Its protein is CASSIGWSTGKLATNEKLFF.

In its sample, this clone was seen once. V gene TRBV5-8 combines with J gene TRBJ1-5, with 8 bases matching TRBD1. The CDR3 spans 16 residues. V was pared by 4 bases and J by 7 bases, with 13 bases of the junction left unmatched. Germline CDR1 SGHTS, CDR2 YDEGEE. CDR3 sequence: CASSPGTGNLAQPQHF. CDR3 DNA: TGTGCCAGCAGCCCCGGGACAGGAAATTTGGCGCAGCCCCAGCATTTT.

The chain joins TRBV28 to TRBJ2-1; 10 nucleotides agree with TRBD2. This CDR3 region has 14 residues. J was trimmed by 9 bases and V by 10 bases; bases with no gene match: 12. Germline CDR1 MDHEN, CDR2 SYDVKM. The CDR3, as DNA: TGTGCCACCCCGAGCGGGAGGGCGGGGGGTGAGCAGTTCTTC. Amino acids: CATPSGRAGGEQFF.

This chain uses TRBV7-3 with TRBJ2-3, with TRBD1 as a possible D gene (6 bases). Trimming pared 9 bases from V and 4 bases from J, leaving 14 bases between. This CDR3 comprises 13 residues. CDR1 is SGHTA, CDR2 FQGTGA, per germline. Written as DNA, the CDR3 is TGTGCCAGTGGCAGGGGTGGCGCAGATACGCAGTATTTT. It is translated as CASGRGGADTQYF.

CDR3 region: CASSPGLAGAGSQYF. CDR3 DNA: TGTGCCAGCTCACCGGGACTAGCGGGAGCAGGGTCCCAGTACTTC. The V gene is TRBV18, the J gene TRBJ2-5, with 14 bases fitting TRBD2. Per the germline V gene, CDR1 is KGHSH and CDR2 is LQKENI. There are 15 residues in the CDR3. The junction had 6 bases not matched to a gene; V was cut back by 3 bases and J by 9 bases.

The rearrangement joins TRBV27 to TRBJ2-6, with 13 bases matching TRBD2. This CDR3 has 19 amino acids. The V and J ends lost 8 bases and 0 bases, in that order; junction bases with no gene match: 10. Germline values: CDR1 MNHEY, CDR2 SMNVEV (reference sequence). For the CDR3, the DNA is TGTGCCAGCGGAACCCGACGACTAGCGGGAGGCTCTGGGGCCAACGTCCTGACTTTC. As protein: CASGTRRLAGGSGANVLTF.

CDR3 region: CASSLVGQRGEKLFF. CDR3 nucleotide sequence: TGCGCCAGCAGCTTGGTAGGGCAGAGGGGAGAAAAACTGTTTTTT. This chain links TRBV5-1 with TRBJ1-4; TRBD1 is a possible D gene (5 bases). CDR1 SGHRS and CDR2 YFSETQ come from the germline V gene. The CDR3 covers 15 residues. V was pared by 0 bases and J by 8 bases, with 14 bases between. The entire variable domain, with the rest obtained from reference TRBV5-1 and TRBJ1-4, is as follows: KAGVTQTPRYLIKTRGQQVTLSCSPISGHRSVSWYQQTPGQGLQFLFEYFSETQRNKGNFPGRFSGRQFSNSRSEMNVSTLELGDSALYLCASSLVGQRGEKLFFGSGTQLSVL.

This chain uses TRBV18 with TRBJ1-4; D call uncertain. The V end lost 2 bases, the J end lost 8 bases, and 12 bases lay between the germline ends. Germline V gene lookup returns CDR1 KGHSH and CDR2 LQKENI. This CDR3 has 14 residues. CDR3 loop: CASSPYEVGEKLFF. The CDR3 coding sequence is TGTGCCAGCTCACCATATGAGGTGGGGGAAAAACTGTTTTTT.

The chain has TRBV29-1 and TRBJ2-5; 11 bases align to TRBD1. The CDR3 extends over 14 amino acids. Germline-derived CDR1 and CDR2 are SQVTM and ANQGSEA. The V and J ends lost 4 bases and 5 bases, in that order; junction bases with no gene match: 6. This CDR3 reads CSVGPGQGGETQYF. CDR3 coding DNA: TGCAGCGTTGGACCGGGACAGGGGGGGGAGACCCAGTACTTC. Full variable domain (outside the CDR3, taken from reference TRBV29-1 and TRBJ2-5): SAVISQKPSRDICQRGTSLTIQCQVDSQVTMMFWYRQQPGQSLTLIATANQGSEATYESGFVIDKFPISRPNLTFSTLTVSNMSPEDSSIYLCSVGPGQGGETQYFGPGTRLLVL.

The chain carries TRBV18 and TRBJ2-7; 10 bases map to TRBD2. CDR3 length: 17 residues. V gave up 0 bases and J gave up 2 bases; unmatched junction bases: 7. CDR1 is KGHSH, CDR2 LQKENI, per germline. CDR3 amino acids: CASSPPGSSGRTYEQYF. The CDR3 DNA follows: TGTGCCAGCTCACCACCCGGGAGTAGCGGGAGGACCTACGAGCAGTACTTC. Looking up the rest from reference TRBV18 and TRBJ2-7 gives the full variable domain: NAGVMQNPRHLVRRRGQEARLRCSPMKGHSHVYWYRQLPEEGLKFMVYLQKENIIDESGMPKERFSAEFPKEGPSILRIQQVVRGDSAAYFCASSPPGSSGRTYEQYFGPGTRLTVT.

The rearrangement links TRBV19 to TRBJ2-7; TRBD1 aligns across 7 bases. The V gene's germline CDR1 is LNHDA and CDR2 SQIVND (reference sequence). V trimming: 4 bases; J trimming: 0 bases; junction bases outside the gene matches: 0. The CDR3 loop spans 13 amino acids. CDR3 in amino acids: CASSRQGSYEQYF. CDR3 DNA sequence: TGTGCCAGTAGTAGACAGGGCTCCTACGAGCAGTACTTC.

The gene calls are TRBV7-2 and TRBJ1-1, with a possible D match to TRBD1 (5 bases). This CDR3 is 14 amino acids long. Per germline, CDR1 SGHTA and CDR2 FQGNSA. V lost 5 bases to trimming and J lost 5 bases, with 15 bases between them. Here the CDR3 DNA reads TGTGCCAGCAGCCCCCAGGGTTCGGGTACTGAAGCTTTCTTT. This codes for CASSPQGSGTEAFF.

This chain uses TRBV28 with TRBJ1-2; the match to TRBD1 covers 8 bases. The trim removed 5 bases at V and 2 bases at J, leaving 10 bases unmatched. The CDR3 totals 16 residues. The V gene's germline CDR1 is MDHEN and CDR2 SYDVKM. CDR3 loop: CASSLTFDRGNYGYTF. The CDR3 DNA sequence: TGTGCCAGCAGTCTGACGTTCGACAGGGGAAACTATGGCTACACCTTC.

The CDR3 protein is CATSRAGTGANEQFF. The CDR3 region has the DNA TGTGCCACCAGCAGAGCCGGGACAGGGGCCAATGAGCAGTTCTTC. This chain joins TRBV15 and TRBJ2-1; 10 bases map to TRBD1. CDR1 and CDR2 from the germline V gene are LNHNV and YYDKDF (reference sequence). This CDR3 contains 15 residues. V was pared by 1 base and J by 6 bases, with 3 bases of the junction left unmatched.

The chain links TRBV27 to TRBJ2-3, with D unresolved. Trimming pared 6 bases from V and 1 base from J, leaving 20 bases between. CDR1 and CDR2 (germline): MNHEY, SMNVEV (reference sequence). The CDR3 has 17 amino acids. CDR3 sequence (DNA): TGTGCCAGCAGCCTTAGTCGGACCTTCCGGGGCACAGATACGCAGTATTTT. Protein sequence: CASSLSRTFRGTDTQYF.

The chain couples TRBV19 to TRBJ2-7; 9 positions agree with TRBD1. The germline gives CDR1 LNHDA, CDR2 SQIVND (reference sequence). The CDR3 totals 15 residues. V was pared by 1 base and J by 3 bases, with 4 bases of the junction left unmatched. CDR3 sequence: CASSIVPGQGYEQYF. The CDR3 DNA reads TGTGCCAGTAGTATAGTTCCGGGACAGGGCTACGAGCAGTACTTC.

V and J are TRBV4-2 and TRBJ1-2; D not resolved. Trimming stripped 1 base from V and 6 bases from J, with 24 bases between. The CDR3 has 18 amino acids. CDR1 LGHNA and CDR2 YNFKEQ come from the germline V gene. The CDR3 nucleotides are TGTGCCAGCAGCCAAGTGCCCTGGAGGAGGACTTCTTTCGATGGCTACACCTTC. This codes for CASSQVPWRRTSFDGYTF.

This rearrangement joins TRBV4-3 to TRBJ2-1; 11 bases align to TRBD1. Germline-derived CDR1 and CDR2 are LGHNA and YSLEER. V was pared by 1 base and J by 8 bases, with 7 bases of the junction left unmatched. The CDR3 has 16 amino acids. CDR3 protein: CASSQVPDRGLYEQFF. CDR3 DNA sequence: TGCGCCAGCAGCCAAGTCCCGGACAGGGGGCTTTATGAGCAGTTCTTC.

This chain joins TRBV7-3 and TRBJ2-3, with 9 bases aligning to TRBD2. The CDR3 is 14 amino acids. The V segment lost 6 bases and the J segment 0 bases; nucleotides outside the gene matches: 1. CDR1 and CDR2 (germline): SGHTA, FQGTGA. Here the CDR3 reads CASSTSGSTDTQYF. The CDR3 DNA is TGTGCCAGCAGTACTAGCGGGAGCACAGATACGCAGTATTTT.

The V and J genes are TRBV5-4 and TRBJ2-2; D tentatively fits TRBD1 or TRBD2 (5 bases each). Germline-derived CDR1 and CDR2 are SGHNT and YYREEE (reference sequence). The CDR3 loop spans 15 amino acids. V gave up 0 bases and J gave up 6 bases, with 12 bases separating them. CDR3 amino acids: CASSLGGVESGELFF. Written as DNA, the CDR3 is TGTGCCAGCAGCTTGGGAGGGGTCGAATCCGGGGAGCTGTTTTTT.

J is TRBJ1-1 and V is TRBV19, with TRBD1 matching over 9 bases. This CDR3 comprises 15 residues. Per germline, CDR1 LNHDA and CDR2 SQIVND (reference sequence). The V segment lost 3 bases and the J segment 6 bases; nucleotides outside the gene matches: 8. The CDR3 is CASSIFGTGRSEAFF. CDR3 DNA: TGTGCCAGTAGTATCTTCGGGACAGGGAGGTCTGAAGCTTTCTTT.

V usage is TRBV14 and J usage is TRBJ1-1; no clear D gene. The CDR3 length is 15 residues. In germline, CDR1 is SGHDN, CDR2 FVKESK. Trimming took 1 base from V and 3 from J, leaving 12 bases between them. The CDR3 DNA sequence: TGTGCCAGCAGCCAAGGGTGGGGTGGGTACACTGAAGCTTTCTTT. This gives the protein CASSQGWGGYTEAFF.

V usage is TRBV6-5 and J usage is TRBJ2-1, with a possible D match to TRBD2 (5 bases). CDR3 length equals 14 residues. V was shortened by 0 bases and J by 9 bases, with 12 bases between the two germline ends. The germline V gene has CDR1 MNHEY and CDR2 SVGAGI. The CDR3 reads CASSYSRFGGEQFF. CDR3 bases: TGTGCCAGCAGTTACTCACGCTTCGGAGGTGAGCAGTTCTTC.

This rearrangement joins TRBV7-2 to TRBJ1-5, with D perhaps TRBD1 (6 bases). V was shortened by 4 bases and J by 6 bases, with 13 bases between the two germline ends. The CDR3 has 14 residues. Looked up from germline, CDR1 is SGHTA and CDR2 is FQGNSA. The CDR3, as DNA: TGTGCCAGCAGCTCCCAGACAGGCCCTCAGCCCCAGCATTTT. Its protein is CASSSQTGPQPQHF.

This chain uses TRBV30 with TRBJ2-3; 9 bases are shared with TRBD2. J was trimmed by 5 bases and V by 4 bases; bases with no gene match: 10. This CDR3 spans 15 amino acids. Germline CDR1 is GTSNPN and CDR2 is SVGIG (reference sequence). CDR3 sequence: CAWNPLAGYQDTQYF. Written as DNA, the CDR3 is TGTGCCTGGAATCCCCTAGCGGGATATCAAGATACGCAGTATTTT. Filled out from reference TRBV30 and TRBJ2-3, the complete variable domain reads SQTIHQWPATLVQPVGSPLSLECTVEGTSNPNLYWYRQAAGRGLQLLFYSVGIGQISSEVPQNLSASRPQDRQFILSSKKLLLSDSGFYLCAWNPLAGYQDTQYFGPGTRLTVL.

The chain employs TRBV2 and TRBJ1-4, with D uncertain. V lost 4 bases and J 0 bases, leaving 9 bases between the germline ends. Germline V gene sequence: CDR1 SNHLY, CDR2 FYNNEI. This CDR3 region has 15 residues. CDR3 residues: CASSGRAATNEKLFF. CDR3 bases: TGTGCCAGCAGTGGACGGGCCGCAACTAATGAAAAACTGTTTTTT.